This TCR beta chain came from a study of early T cells in non-severe SARS-CoV-2 infection. One entry per CDR3 protein, called by TCRdb with MiXCR from the 5' RACE reads. The sample holds about 70,000 distinct CDR3 sequences, 9.5% to 15% seen once. Germline-derived CDR1 and CDR2 are MNHEY and SVGEGT. V lost 5 bases and J 6 bases, leaving 14 bases between the germline ends. The CDR3 is 13 residues long. The source was whole blood, collected at baseline. The receptor's source is an adult who was a healthcare worker with PCR-confirmed SARS-CoV-2 infection or an uninfected control (not recorded which). The donor label of this sample is uncertain. The rearrangement links TRBV6-2 or TRBV6-3 to TRBJ2-7; perhaps TRBD1 as D (5 bases). Here the CDR3 reads CASSDAGFVEQYF. The DNA for the CDR3 is TGTGCCAGCAGTGACGCAGGGTTTGTCGAGCAGTACTTC.